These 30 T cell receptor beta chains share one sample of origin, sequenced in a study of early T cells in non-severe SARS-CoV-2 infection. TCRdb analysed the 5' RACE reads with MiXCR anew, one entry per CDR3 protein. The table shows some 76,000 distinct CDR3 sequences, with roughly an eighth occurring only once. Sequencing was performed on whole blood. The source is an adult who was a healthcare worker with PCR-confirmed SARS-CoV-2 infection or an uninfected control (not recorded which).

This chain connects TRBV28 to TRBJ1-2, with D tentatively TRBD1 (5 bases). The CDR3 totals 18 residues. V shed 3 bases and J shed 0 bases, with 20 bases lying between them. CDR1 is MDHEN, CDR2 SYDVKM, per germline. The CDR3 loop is CASSFSGRGKLANYGYTF. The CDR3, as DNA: TGTGCCAGCAGTTTCTCGGGACGTGGGAAGTTAGCTAACTATGGCTACACCTTC.

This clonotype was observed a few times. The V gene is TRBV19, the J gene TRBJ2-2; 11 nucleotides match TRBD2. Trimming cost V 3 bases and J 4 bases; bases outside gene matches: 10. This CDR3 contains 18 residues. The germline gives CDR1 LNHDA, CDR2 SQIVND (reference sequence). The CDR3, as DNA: TGTGCCAGTAGTATCAGGGGACTAGCGGATGTGGGCACCGGGGAGCTGTTTTTT. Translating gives CASSIRGLADVGTGELFF.

The CDR3 reads CSVELGGTEAFF. CDR3 coding DNA: TGCAGCGTTGAACTCGGGGGGACTGAAGCTTTCTTT. V is TRBV29-1 and J is TRBJ1-1; perhaps TRBD1 as D (5 bases). Between the trimmed V and J ends, which lost 2 bases and 5 bases, there was a span of 9 bases. The CDR3 is 12 residues long. The V gene's germline CDR1 is SQVTM and CDR2 ANQGSEA.

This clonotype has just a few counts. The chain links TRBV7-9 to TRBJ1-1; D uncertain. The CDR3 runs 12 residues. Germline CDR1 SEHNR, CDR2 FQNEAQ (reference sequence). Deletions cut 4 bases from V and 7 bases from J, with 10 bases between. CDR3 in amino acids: CASSSELSEAFF. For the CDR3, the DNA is TGTGCCAGCAGCTCCGAGTTAAGTGAAGCTTTCTTT.

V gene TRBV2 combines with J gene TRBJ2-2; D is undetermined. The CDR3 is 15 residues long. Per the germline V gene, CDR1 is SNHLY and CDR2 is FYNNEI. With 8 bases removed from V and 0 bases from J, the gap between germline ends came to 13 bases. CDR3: CASGPKLPNTGELFF. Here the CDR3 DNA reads TGTGCCAGCGGCCCTAAACTGCCGAACACCGGGGAGCTGTTTTTT.

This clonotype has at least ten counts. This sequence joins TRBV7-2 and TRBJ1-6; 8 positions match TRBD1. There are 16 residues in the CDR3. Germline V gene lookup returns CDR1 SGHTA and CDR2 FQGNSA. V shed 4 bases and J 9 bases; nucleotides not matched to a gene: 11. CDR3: CASSYQSTGARSPLHF. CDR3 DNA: TGTGCCAGCAGCTACCAATCGACAGGGGCACGTTCACCCCTCCACTTT.

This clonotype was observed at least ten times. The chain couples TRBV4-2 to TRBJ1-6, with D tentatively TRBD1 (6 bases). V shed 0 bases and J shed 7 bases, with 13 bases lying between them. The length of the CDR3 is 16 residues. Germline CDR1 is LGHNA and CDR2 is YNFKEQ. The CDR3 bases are TGTGCCAGCAGCCAAGATCCAGCAGGGGAGAATTCACCCCTCCACTTT. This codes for CASSQDPAGENSPLHF.

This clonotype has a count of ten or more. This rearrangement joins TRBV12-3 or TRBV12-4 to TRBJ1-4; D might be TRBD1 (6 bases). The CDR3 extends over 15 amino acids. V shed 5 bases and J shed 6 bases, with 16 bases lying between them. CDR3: CASSPRGGGDEKLFF. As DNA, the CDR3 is TGTGCCAGCAGTCCTAGGGGAGGGGGAGATGAAAAACTGTTTTTT.

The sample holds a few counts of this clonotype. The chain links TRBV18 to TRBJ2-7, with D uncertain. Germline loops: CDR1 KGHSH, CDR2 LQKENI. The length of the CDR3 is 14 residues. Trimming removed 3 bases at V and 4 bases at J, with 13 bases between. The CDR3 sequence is CASSPGPSLYEQYF. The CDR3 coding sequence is TGTGCCAGCTCACCCGGACCATCGCTTTACGAGCAGTACTTC. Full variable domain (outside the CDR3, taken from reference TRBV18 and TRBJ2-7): NAGVMQNPRHLVRRRGQEARLRCSPMKGHSHVYWYRQLPEEGLKFMVYLQKENIIDESGMPKERFSAEFPKEGPSILRIQQVVRGDSAAYFCASSPGPSLYEQYFGPGTRLTVT.

Here the CDR3 reads CASSPDRGYYGYTF. The CDR3 bases are TGCGCCAGCAGCCCGGACAGGGGTTATTATGGCTACACCTTC. The V and J genes are TRBV5-1 and TRBJ1-2; 9 bases match TRBD1. V lost 4 bases and J lost 5; bases outside the gene matches: 6. This CDR3 comprises 14 residues. CDR1 and CDR2 (germline): SGHRS, YFSETQ.

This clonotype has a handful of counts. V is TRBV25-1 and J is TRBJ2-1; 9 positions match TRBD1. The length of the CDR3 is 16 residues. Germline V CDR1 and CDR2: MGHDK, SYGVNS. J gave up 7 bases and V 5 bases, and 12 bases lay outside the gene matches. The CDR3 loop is CASSLPGTGRVNEQFF. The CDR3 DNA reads TGTGCCAGCAGTCTTCCAGGGACAGGGCGAGTGAATGAGCAGTTCTTC.

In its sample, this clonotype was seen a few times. This CDR3 is CASSEESLPPQHF. Written as DNA, the CDR3 is TGTGCCAGCAGTGAGGAGAGTCTCCCGCCCCAGCATTTT. The chain employs TRBV2 and TRBJ1-5; no definite D call. This CDR3 comprises 13 residues. Germline lookup yields CDR1 SNHLY and CDR2 FYNNEI. Trimming cost V 3 bases and J 9 bases, with 12 bases left between them.

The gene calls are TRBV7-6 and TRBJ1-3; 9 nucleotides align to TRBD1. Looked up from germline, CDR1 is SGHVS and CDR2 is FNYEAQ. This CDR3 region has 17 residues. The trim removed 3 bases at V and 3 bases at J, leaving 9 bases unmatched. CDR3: CASSLSGTGSGGNTIYF. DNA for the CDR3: TGTGCCAGCAGCTTGTCGGGGACAGGGTCTGGTGGAAACACCATATATTTT.

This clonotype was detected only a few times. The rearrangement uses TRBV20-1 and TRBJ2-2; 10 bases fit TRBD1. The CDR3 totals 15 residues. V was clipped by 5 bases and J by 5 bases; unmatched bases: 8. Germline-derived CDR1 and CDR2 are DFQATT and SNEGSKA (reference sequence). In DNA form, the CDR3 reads TGCAGTGCTTCCGACGGGACAGGGGAGACCGGGGAGCTGTTTTTT. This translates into CSASDGTGETGELFF.

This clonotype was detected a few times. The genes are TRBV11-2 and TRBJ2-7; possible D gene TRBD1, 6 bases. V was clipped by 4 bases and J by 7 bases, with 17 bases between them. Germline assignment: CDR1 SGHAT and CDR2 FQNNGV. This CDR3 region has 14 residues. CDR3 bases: TGTGCCAGCAGCTCACCGATGGGGGCAGGAGAGCAGTACTTC. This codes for CASSSPMGAGEQYF.

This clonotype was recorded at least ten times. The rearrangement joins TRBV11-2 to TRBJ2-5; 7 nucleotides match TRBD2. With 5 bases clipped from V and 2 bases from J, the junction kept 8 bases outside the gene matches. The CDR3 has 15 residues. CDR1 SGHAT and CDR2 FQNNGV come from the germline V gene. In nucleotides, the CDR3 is TGTGCCAGCAGCCTCTCCGCCGGGAGGCAAGAGACCCAGTACTTC. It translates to CASSLSAGRQETQYF.

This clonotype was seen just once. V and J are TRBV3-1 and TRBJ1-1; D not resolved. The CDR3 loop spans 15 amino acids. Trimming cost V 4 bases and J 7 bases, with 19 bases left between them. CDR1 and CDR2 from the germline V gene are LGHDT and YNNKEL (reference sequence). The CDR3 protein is CASSPTEFQRGEAFF. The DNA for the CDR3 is TGTGCCAGCAGCCCTACGGAATTTCAACGGGGTGAAGCTTTCTTT.

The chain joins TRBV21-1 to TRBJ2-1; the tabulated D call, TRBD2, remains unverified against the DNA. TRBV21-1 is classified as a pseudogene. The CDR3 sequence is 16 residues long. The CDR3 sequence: CASSKVDSGGLNEQFF. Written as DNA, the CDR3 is TGTGCCAGCAGCAAAGTTGATAGCGGGGGTTTAAATGAGCAGTTCTTC.

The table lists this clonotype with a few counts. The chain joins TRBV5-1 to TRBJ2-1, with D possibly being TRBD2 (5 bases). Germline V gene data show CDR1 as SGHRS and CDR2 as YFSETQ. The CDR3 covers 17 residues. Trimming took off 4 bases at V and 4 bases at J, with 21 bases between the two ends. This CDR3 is CASSPVSRGYGYNEQFF. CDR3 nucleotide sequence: TGCGCCAGCAGCCCCGTCTCTCGGGGTTATGGGTACAATGAGCAGTTCTTC.

The CDR3 here is CASSFGQGANTEAFF. Written as DNA, the CDR3 is TGTGCCAGCAGCTTCGGACAGGGGGCGAACACTGAAGCTTTCTTT. The chain is built from TRBV9 and TRBJ1-1; 11 nucleotides align to TRBD1. Germline values: CDR1 SGDLS, CDR2 YYNGEE. V was clipped by 4 bases and J by 1 base; unmatched bases: 3. The CDR3 has 15 amino acids.

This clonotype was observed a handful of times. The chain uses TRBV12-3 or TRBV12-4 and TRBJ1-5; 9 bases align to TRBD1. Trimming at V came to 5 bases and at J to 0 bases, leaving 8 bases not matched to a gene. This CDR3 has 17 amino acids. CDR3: CASSLGQGDYSNQPQHF. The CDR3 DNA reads TGTGCCAGCAGTCTGGGACAGGGAGATTATAGCAATCAGCCCCAGCATTTT.

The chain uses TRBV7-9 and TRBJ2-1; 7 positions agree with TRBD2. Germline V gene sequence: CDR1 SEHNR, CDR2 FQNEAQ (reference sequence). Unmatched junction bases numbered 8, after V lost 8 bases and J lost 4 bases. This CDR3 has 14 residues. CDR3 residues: CASENPGGYNEQFF. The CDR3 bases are TGTGCCAGCGAGAACCCGGGGGGTTACAATGAGCAGTTCTTC.

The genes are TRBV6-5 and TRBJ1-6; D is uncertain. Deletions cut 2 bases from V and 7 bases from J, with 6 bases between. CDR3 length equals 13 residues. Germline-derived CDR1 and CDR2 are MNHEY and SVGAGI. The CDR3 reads CASSYVSNSPLHF. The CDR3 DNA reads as TGTGCCAGCAGTTACGTTTCAAATTCACCCCTCCACTTT.

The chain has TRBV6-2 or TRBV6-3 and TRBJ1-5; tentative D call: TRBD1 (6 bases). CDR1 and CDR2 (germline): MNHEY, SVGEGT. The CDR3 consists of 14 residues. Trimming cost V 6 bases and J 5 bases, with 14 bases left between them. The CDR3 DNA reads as TGTGCCAGCAGCTCGGGGGGGCCGGATCAGCCCCAGCATTTT. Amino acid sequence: CASSSGGPDQPQHF.

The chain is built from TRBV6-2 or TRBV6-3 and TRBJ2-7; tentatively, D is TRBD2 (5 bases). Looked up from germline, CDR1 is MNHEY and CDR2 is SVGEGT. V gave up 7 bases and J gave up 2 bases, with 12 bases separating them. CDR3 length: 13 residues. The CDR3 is CASTPSGTYEQYF. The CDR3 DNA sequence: TGTGCCAGCACTCCCTCGGGAACCTACGAGCAGTACTTC.

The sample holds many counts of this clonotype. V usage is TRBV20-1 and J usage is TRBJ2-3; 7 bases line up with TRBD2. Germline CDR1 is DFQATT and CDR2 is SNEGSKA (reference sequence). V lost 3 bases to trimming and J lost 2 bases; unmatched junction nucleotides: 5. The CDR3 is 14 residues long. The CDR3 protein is CSASTGGTTDTQYF. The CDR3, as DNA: TGCAGTGCTAGCACGGGGGGTACCACAGATACGCAGTATTTT.

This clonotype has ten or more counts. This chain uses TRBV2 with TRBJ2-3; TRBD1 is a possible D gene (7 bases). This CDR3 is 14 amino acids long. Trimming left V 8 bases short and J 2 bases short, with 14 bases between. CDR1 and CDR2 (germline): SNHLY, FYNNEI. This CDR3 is CASAGGLDTDTQYF. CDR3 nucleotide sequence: TGTGCCAGCGCAGGGGGGCTCGACACAGATACGCAGTATTTT.

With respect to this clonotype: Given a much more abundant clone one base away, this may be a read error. CDR3 protein: CASSLGGTRQFF. The CDR3 DNA is TGCGCCAGCAGCTTGGGCGGGACTAGGCAGTTCTTC. V and J are TRBV5-1 and TRBJ2-1, with 8 bases identical to TRBD2. J was trimmed by 12 bases and V by 0 bases; bases with no gene match: 2. The CDR3 has 12 residues. Germline lookup yields CDR1 SGHRS and CDR2 YFSETQ.

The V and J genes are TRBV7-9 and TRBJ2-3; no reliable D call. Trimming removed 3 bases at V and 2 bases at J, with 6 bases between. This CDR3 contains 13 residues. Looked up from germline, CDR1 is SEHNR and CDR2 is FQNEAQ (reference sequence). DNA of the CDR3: TGTGCCAGCAGCTTGTGGGCCACAGATACGCAGTATTTT. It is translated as CASSLWATDTQYF. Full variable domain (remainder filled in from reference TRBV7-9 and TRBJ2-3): DTGVSQNPRHKITKRGQNVTFRCDPISEHNRLYWYRQTLGQGPEFLTYFQNEAQLEKSRLLSDRFSAERPKGSFSTLEIQRTEQGDSAMYLCASSLWATDTQYFGPGTRLTVL.

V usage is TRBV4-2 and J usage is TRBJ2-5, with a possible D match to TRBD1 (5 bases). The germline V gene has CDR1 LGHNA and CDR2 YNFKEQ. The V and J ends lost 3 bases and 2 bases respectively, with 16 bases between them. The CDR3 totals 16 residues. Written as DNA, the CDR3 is TGTGCCAGCAGCCAGGCGGACAAAACACCTCAAGAGACCCAGTACTTC. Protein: CASSQADKTPQETQYF.